These T cell receptor beta chains were read from a single sample in a study of shared clonotypes between healthy human individuals. Using immunoSEQ multiplex PCR, the repertoire was profiled, and TCRdb retains in-frame clones only, with some absent. Among 1 million to 1.2 million clones listed, around 77% were seen once. Source material: memory CD4+ T cells from PBMCs. The source is a man between 18 and 35 years old in good health. Some clones in this sample may be carry-over from other donors' samples. The CDR3 runs from the conserved cysteine through the conserved F or W. A D gene is named only where the DNA matches it firmly. For some rows the clone size is stated as once, few or many, or as a class when expanded; others skip it.

clone size | J gene | D gene | V gene | CDR3 DNA | CDR3 protein
NA | TRBJ2-7 | NA | TRBV7-2 | TGTGCCAGCAGTCCCGACTGGAGCTCCTACGAGCAGTACTTC | CASSPDWSSYEQYF
NA | TRBJ1-4 | NA | TRBV5-4 | TGTGCCAGCAGTCAAAGTATCCCAACAACTAATGAAAAACTGTTTTTT | CASSQSIPTTNEKLFF
NA | TRBJ2-1 | NA | TRBV7-3 | TGTGCCAGCAGCGACCGTGGGCGGTACAATGAGCAGTTCTTC | CASSDRGRYNEQFF
NA | TRBJ1-2 | TRBD1 | TRBV5-1 | TGCGCCAGCACCAATGGTCCGGGACAGCCGTACGGCTACACCTTC | CASTNGPGQPYGYTF
NA | TRBJ1-1 | NA | TRBV2 | TGTGCCAGCAGTTCTCTGCTTGAAGCTTTCTTT | CASSSLLEAFF
NA | TRBJ1-2 | NA | TRBV6-4 | TGTGCCAGCAGTGGGGCCGAGGGGGGGGCGGATGGCTACACCTTC | CASSGAEGGADGYTF
NA | TRBJ1-5 | NA | TRBV19 | TGTGCCAGTAATTTCCGGGGCGATAATCAGCCCCAGCATTTT | CASNFRGDNQPQHF
NA | TRBJ2-2 | TRBD1 | TRBV6-4 | TGTGCCAGCAGCATTACAGGGGGTCACACCGGGGAGCTGTTTTTT | CASSITGGHTGELFF
NA | TRBJ1-5 | TRBD1 | TRBV10-3 | TGTGCCATCAGGCAGGGGGACAATCAGCCCCAGCATTTT | CAIRQGDNQPQHF
once | TRBJ2-3 | TRBD2 | TRBV29-1 | TGCAGCGTTGAGGGTGGTAGCGGGACCCCTCGAGCACAGTATTTT | CSVEGGSGTPRAQYF
NA | TRBJ1-3 | TRBD1 | TRBV7-9 | TGTGCCAGCAGCCCCGGGACAGCTGGAAACACCATATATTTT | CASSPGTAGNTIYF
NA | TRBJ2-3 | TRBD2 | TRBV5-1 | TGCGCCAGCAGACTGGGCGGGAGGGACACAGATACGCAGTATTTT | CASRLGGRDTDTQYF
NA | TRBJ2-7 | TRBD2 | TRBV5-4 | TGTGCCAGCAGCTTCCGAGGGGAGGGGAGATCCTACGAGCAGTACTTC | CASSFRGEGRSYEQYF
NA | TRBJ1-4 | NA | TRBV19 | TGTGCCAGTAGTGACGAAGGACGGTGGGGGGAAAAACTGTTTTTT | CASSDEGRWGEKLFF
few | TRBJ2-2 | TRBD2 | TRBV7-8 | TGTGCCAGCAGCCGGACTAGCGGGAGCTCCCGGGGCCGGAACACCGGGGAGCTGTTTTTT | CASSRTSGSSRGRNTGELFF
NA | TRBJ2-1 | TRBD1 | TRBV5-4 | TGTGCCAGCATCGAACAGGGGACATCCCACAATGAGCAGTTCTTC | CASIEQGTSHNEQFF
NA | TRBJ2-2 | NA | TRBV7-9 | TGTGCCAGCAGTTTCGAAAGGACCGGGGAGCTGTTTTTT | CASSFERTGELFF
few | TRBJ1-5 | TRBD1 | TRBV28 | TGTGCCAGCAGTTTAGGGGGACAGGGGGCGCATCAGCCCCAGCATTTT | CASSLGGQGAHQPQHF
NA | TRBJ1-2 | NA | TRBV5-1 | TGCGCCAGCAGCACGATGGGGGGCTATGGCTACACCTTC | CASSTMGGYGYTF
NA | TRBJ2-1 | TRBD2 | TRBV27 | TGTGCCAGCAGTCTCCCGACTAGCGGGAGCCGAAATGAGCAGTTCTTC | CASSLPTSGSRNEQFF
few | TRBJ2-5 | NA | TRBV28 | TGTGCCAGCAGAATCACGGGGGAGACCCAGTACTTC | CASRITGETQYF
NA | TRBJ2-2 | NA | TRBV28 | TGTGCCAGCAGCTACAACCCCGGGGAGCTGTTTTTT | CASSYNPGELFF
NA | TRBJ2-2 | NA | TRBV27 | TGTGCCAGCAGTTTATCGAGGATAGCTGGGACCAACACCGGGGAGCTGTTTTTT | CASSLSRIAGTNTGELFF
NA | TRBJ2-4 | TRBD2 | TRBV10-3 | TGTGCCATCAGTGAGTATGGTAGCGGGAGTCGGGACATTCAGTACTTC | CAISEYGSGSRDIQYF
NA | TRBJ2-2 | TRBD1 | TRBV5-8 | TGTGCCAGCAGCTTTCTCGCCGGGACAGGGAGGTCCGGGGAGCTGTTTTTT | CASSFLAGTGRSGELFF
once | TRBJ2-7 | NA | TRBV30 | TGTGCCTGGAGTACGGGGGCGGCCGAGCAGTACTTC | CAWSTGAAEQYF
NA | TRBJ1-5 | NA | TRBV19 | TGTGCCAGTAGTATAAACGGTGGAGGGCAGGGTTACCAGCCCCAGCATTTT | CASSINGGGQGYQPQHF
NA | TRBJ2-3 | TRBD1 | TRBV2 | TGTGCCAGCGGGACAGGGGGAGCAGATACGCAGTATTTT | CASGTGGADTQYF
NA | TRBJ2-3 | NA | TRBV18 | TGTGCCAGCTCACCAACCCCAGAAAGCACAGATACGCAGTATTTT | CASSPTPESTDTQYF
once | TRBJ1-2 | TRBD1 | TRBV6-1 | TGTGCCAGCAGTCCGCACGACAGGGGGCCTGGCTACACCTTC | CASSPHDRGPGYTF
few | TRBJ2-1 | NA | TRBV9 | TGTGCCAGCAGCGGGGGTGACAGGAATGAGCAGTTCTTC | CASSGGDRNEQFF
NA | TRBJ2-1 | TRBD1 | TRBV4-3 | TGCGCCAGCAGCCTGGGCTGGACAGGGGACAATGAGCAGTTCTTC | CASSLGWTGDNEQFF
NA | TRBJ2-2 | NA | TRBV4-3 | TGCGCCAGCAGCCAAGACGGCAGGGTGGCCGGGGAGCTGTTTTTT | CASSQDGRVAGELFF
NA | TRBJ1-1 | TRBD1 | TRBV7-9 | TGTGCCAGCAGGGGACAGGGCCCTTTGGATTTCTTT | CASRGQGPLDFF
NA | TRBJ1-5 | TRBD1 | TRBV28 | TGTGCCAGCAGTTCGCCCGTGACAGGGGACCATCAGCCCCAGCATTTT | CASSSPVTGDHQPQHF
few | TRBJ2-3 | NA | TRBV29-1 | TGCAGCACCCTTAGGGCGGATACGCAGTATTTT | CSTLRADTQYF
NA | TRBJ2-6 | TRBD1 | TRBV5-1 | TGCGCCAGCAGCCACGGGACAGCCTCTGGGGCCAACGTCCTGACTTTC | CASSHGTASGANVLTF
NA | TRBJ1-5 | TRBD1 | TRBV28 | TGTGCCAGCAGTTTAACGGGACAGGTCAATCAGCCCCAGCATTTT | CASSLTGQVNQPQHF
many | TRBJ2-7 | TRBD2 | TRBV5-1 | TGCGCCAGCAGCTCGGAGGGCACTAGCGGGAGATATTACTTC | CASSSEGTSGRYYF
NA | TRBJ2-7 | TRBD1 | TRBV18 | TGTGCCAGCTCCTCGGGACAGCCCAGCGAGCAGTACTTC | CASSSGQPSEQYF
NA | TRBJ2-7 | NA | TRBV11-2 | TGTGCCAGCAGCCCCGGGCCACGCTACGAGCAGTACTTC | CASSPGPRYEQYF
NA | TRBJ2-1 | NA | TRBV20-1 | TGCAGTGCCAAAGAACGCGTCGAGCAGTTCTTC | CSAKERVEQFF
NA | TRBJ2-1 | NA | TRBV11-3 | TGTGCCAGCAGCTTGGAGGGCGATGAGCAGTTCTTC | CASSLEGDEQFF
NA | TRBJ2-6 | NA | TRBV28 | TGTGCCAGCAAGCAGGGGGACTACTCTGGGGCCAACGTCCTGACTTTC | CASKQGDYSGANVLTF
NA | TRBJ2-4 | NA | TRBV5-1 | TGCGCCAGCAGCTTGGGGTCCGGGTTAAACATTCAGTACTTC | CASSLGSGLNIQYF
NA | TRBJ1-2 | NA | TRBV6-6 | TGTGCCAGCAGTCCCCCGGCCAACTATGGCTACACCTTC | CASSPPANYGYTF
few | TRBJ1-1 | NA | TRBV30 | TGTGCCTGGAGTGGCACTCATGAAGCTTTCTTT | CAWSGTHEAFF
NA | TRBJ1-2 | NA | TRBV4-2 | TGTGCCAGCAGCCAAAGGGGGTATGGCTACACCTTC | CASSQRGYGYTF
NA | TRBJ2-1 | NA | TRBV30 | TGTGCCTGGAGCGGCCACTCCTACAATGAGCAGTTCTTC | CAWSGHSYNEQFF
NA | TRBJ2-5 | TRBD2 | TRBV25-1 | TGTGCCAGCAGTGAATGGGCTAGCGGGTACCAAGAGACCCAGTACTTC | CASSEWASGYQETQYF
NA | TRBJ2-4 | NA | TRBV11-2 | TGTGCCAGCTCCCTTCAGACAGAAAACATTCAGTACTTC | CASSLQTENIQYF
few | TRBJ2-5 | TRBD1 | TRBV5-1 | TGCGCCAGCAGCAACGGACAGGGAGTTTCTCAAGAGACCCAGTACTTC | CASSNGQGVSQETQYF
NA | TRBJ1-5 | NA | TRBV5-1 | TGCGCCAGCAGCTTGTCCCAGGATCAGCCCCAGCATTTT | CASSLSQDQPQHF